This T cell receptor (beta chain) was sequenced for a study of Graves' ophthalmopathy and Graves' hyperthyroidism. Trimming left V 5 bases short and J 5 bases short, with 12 bases between. Germline V gives CDR1 MNHEY, CDR2 SMNVEV (reference sequence). There are 13 residues in the CDR3. RNA transcripts yielded amplified TCR beta CDR3 regions. Amplification began with first-round RT-PCR using HTBI primers, then second-round multiplex PCR was performed. TCRdb independently ran MiXCR on the multiplex PCR reads; one entry per CDR3 protein. Among under 400,000 distinct CDR3 sequences listed, roughly a sixth were seen once. This clonotype was recorded many times.

This TCR was recovered from an adult man with Graves' ophthalmopathy. The material sequenced was peripheral blood. V and J are TRBV27 and TRBJ2-5; D gene unclear. The CDR3 region is CASSPPAEETQYF. DNA for the CDR3: TGTGCCAGCAGTCCCCCTGCCGAGGAGACCCAGTACTTC.